The T cell receptor (beta chain) under discussion was sequenced for a study of blood T cell repertoires in COVID-19. The wider study: The origin of the acute and convalescent COVID-19 samples was the United States, Italy and Spain. Sample material is recorded as cDNA or gDNA derived from T cells, B-cell-depleted T cells, or PBMCs.

V shed 4 bases and J 3 bases; nucleotides not matched to a gene: 6. CDR3 length equals 15 residues. CDR1 is ENHRY and CDR2 is SYGVKD in the germline V gene. In the source study's methods: Estimates of nucleated cell counts were drawn from the amplification of reference gene primers. Sequencing used immunoSEQ multiplex PCR; TCRdb keeps in-frame clones, though not all of them. The V and J calls and the clone size are those of that table, but D and trimming were determined from the DNA. The sample lists about 140,000 clones; 75% to 90% were seen once. The V call is TRBV10-3, the J call TRBJ2-3, with TRBD2 identical over 8 bases. The sequence was collected from a man aged 55-75 years with active or convalescent COVID-19. The sequencing sample was made of peripheral blood. CDR3 DNA sequence: TGTGCCATCAGTGGGGCCGGACTAGCAACAGATACGCAGTATTTT. This codes for CAISGAGLATDTQYF.